Each of the 8 T cell receptor beta chains below was sequenced from the same sample in a study of T-cell memory formation after mild COVID-19. TCRdb reprocessed the 5' RACE reads via MiXCR and lists one record per CDR3 protein. The profile shows under 300,000 distinct CDR3 sequences, roughly 8% of them singletons. Sequences were obtained from PBMCs or a T cell subset sorted from them (not recorded which). These TCRs come from a man younger than 35 who had mild COVID-19 (a few samples of this study predate the infection). Cell type and time point are not known.

The chain carries TRBV6-6 and TRBJ2-7; a possible D gene is TRBD1 (5 bases). The CDR3 has 14 residues. Germline V gene data show CDR1 as MNHNY and CDR2 as SVGAGI (reference sequence). V was shortened by 7 bases and J by 2 bases, with 15 bases between the two germline ends. CDR3 sequence reads: CASTLTGSPYEQYF. The CDR3 DNA reads as TGTGCCAGCACATTAACAGGCTCTCCCTACGAGCAGTACTTC.

This clonotype was detected ten times or more. This chain joins TRBV24-1 and TRBJ2-1, with D unclear. The CDR3 covers 13 residues. V was trimmed by 1 base and J by 8 bases, leaving 8 bases between them. Germline assignment: CDR1 KGHDR and CDR2 SFDVKD. In DNA, the CDR3 is TGTGCCACCAGTGATTTTCATGGTCATGAGCAGTTCTTC. As protein: CATSDFHGHEQFF.

The chain is built from TRBV20-1 and TRBJ2-3; 7 bases agree with TRBD1. The CDR3 contains 17 residues. V lost 2 bases to trimming and J lost 4 bases; unmatched junction nucleotides: 15. Germline lookup yields CDR1 DFQATT and CDR2 SNEGSKA (reference sequence). Here the CDR3 reads CSARLRDSFQAADTQYF. The CDR3 DNA is TGCAGTGCTAGACTCCGGGACAGCTTTCAGGCCGCAGATACGCAGTATTTT.

This clonotype has only a few counts. The gene calls are TRBV24-1 and TRBJ2-3; 13 bases line up with TRBD2. CDR1 is KGHDR and CDR2 is SFDVKD in the germline V gene. This CDR3 spans 15 amino acids. Trimming took 6 bases from V and 6 from J; bases not matched to a gene: 5. The CDR3 DNA sequence: TGTGCCACCAGTTATGGGACTAGCGGGGTGGATACGCAGTATTTT. It specifies CATSYGTSGVDTQYF.

This clonotype was seen repeatedly, ten times or more. The chain recombines TRBV4-1 with TRBJ1-1; 9 positions match TRBD1. Germline V gives CDR1 MGHRA, CDR2 YSYEKL. The CDR3 covers 14 residues. J gave up 4 bases and V 2 bases, and 2 bases lay outside the gene matches. The CDR3 protein is CASSQPGQGTEAFF. CDR3 DNA: TGCGCCAGCAGCCAACCGGGACAGGGCACTGAAGCTTTCTTT.

This clonotype came up a few times. V usage is TRBV6-5 and J usage is TRBJ1-1; no definite D call. V lost 7 bases and J 2 bases, leaving 11 bases between the germline ends. The CDR3 covers 13 residues. Germline V gene sequence: CDR1 MNHEY, CDR2 SVGAGI. CDR3 in DNA: TGTGCCAGCATCGGGAACATTAACACTGAAGCTTTCTTT. Residues: CASIGNINTEAFF.

This clonotype has ten or more counts. This rearrangement joins TRBV12-3 or TRBV12-4 to TRBJ1-2, with a tentative D call TRBD1 (5 bases). The CDR3 covers 13 residues. With 4 bases removed from V and 4 bases from J, the gap between germline ends came to 10 bases. The CDR3 here is CASSWGDGYGYTF. The CDR3 region has the DNA TGTGCCAGCAGTTGGGGGGATGGCTATGGCTACACCTTC.

This clonotype has a handful of counts. This rearrangement joins TRBV5-6 to TRBJ2-3; D uncertain. Germline CDR1 and CDR2: SGHDT and YYEEEE. The length of the CDR3 is 15 residues. Trimming cost V 1 base and J 3 bases, with 12 bases left between them. The CDR3 reads CASSLFQMGTDTQYF. The CDR3 DNA reads TGTGCCAGCAGCTTGTTCCAGATGGGGACAGATACGCAGTATTTT.